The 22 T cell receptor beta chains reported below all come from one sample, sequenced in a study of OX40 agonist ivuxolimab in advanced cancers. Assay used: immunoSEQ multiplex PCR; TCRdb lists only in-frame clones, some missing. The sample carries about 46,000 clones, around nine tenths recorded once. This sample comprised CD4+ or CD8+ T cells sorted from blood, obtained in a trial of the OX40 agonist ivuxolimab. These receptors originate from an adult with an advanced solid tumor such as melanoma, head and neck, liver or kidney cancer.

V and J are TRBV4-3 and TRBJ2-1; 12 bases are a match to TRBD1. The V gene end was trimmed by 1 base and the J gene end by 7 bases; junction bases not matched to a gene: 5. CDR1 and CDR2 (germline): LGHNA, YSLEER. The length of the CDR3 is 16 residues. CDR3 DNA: TGCGCCAGCAGCCAAGGTCCGGGACAGGGGGCTAATGAGCAGTTCTTC. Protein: CASSQGPGQGANEQFF.

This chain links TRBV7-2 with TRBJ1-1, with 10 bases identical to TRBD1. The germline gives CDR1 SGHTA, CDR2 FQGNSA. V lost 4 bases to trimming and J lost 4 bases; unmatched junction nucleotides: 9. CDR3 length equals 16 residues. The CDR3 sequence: CASSSGQGRLGTEAFF. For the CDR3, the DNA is TGTGCCAGCAGCTCGGGACAGGGGCGGTTGGGCACTGAAGCTTTCTTT. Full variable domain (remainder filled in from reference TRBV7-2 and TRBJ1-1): GAGVSQSPSNKVTEKGKDVELRCDPISGHTALYWYRQSLGQGLEFLIYFQGNSAPDKSGLPSDRFSAERTGGSVSTLTIQRTQQEDSAVYLCASSSGQGRLGTEAFFGQGTRLTVV.

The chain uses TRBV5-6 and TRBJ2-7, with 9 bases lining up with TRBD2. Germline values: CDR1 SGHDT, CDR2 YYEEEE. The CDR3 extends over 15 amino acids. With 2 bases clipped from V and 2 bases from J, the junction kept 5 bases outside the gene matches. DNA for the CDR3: TGTGCCAGCAGCTTAGAGGCGGGAGGGCCCTACGAGCAGTACTTC. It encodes CASSLEAGGPYEQYF.

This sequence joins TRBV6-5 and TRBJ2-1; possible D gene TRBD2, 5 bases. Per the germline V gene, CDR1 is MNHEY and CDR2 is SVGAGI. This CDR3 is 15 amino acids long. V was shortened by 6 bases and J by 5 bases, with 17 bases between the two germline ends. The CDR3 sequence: CASRYGRRANNEQFF. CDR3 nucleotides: TGTGCCAGCAGGTACGGGCGGCGGGCCAACAATGAGCAGTTCTTC.

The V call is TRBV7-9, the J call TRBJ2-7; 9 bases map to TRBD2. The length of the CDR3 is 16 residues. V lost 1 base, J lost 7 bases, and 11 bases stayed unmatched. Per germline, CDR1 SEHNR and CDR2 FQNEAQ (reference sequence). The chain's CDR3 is CASSLVAGGPTWEQYF. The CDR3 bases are TGTGCCAGCAGCTTAGTCGCGGGAGGGCCCACCTGGGAGCAGTACTTC.

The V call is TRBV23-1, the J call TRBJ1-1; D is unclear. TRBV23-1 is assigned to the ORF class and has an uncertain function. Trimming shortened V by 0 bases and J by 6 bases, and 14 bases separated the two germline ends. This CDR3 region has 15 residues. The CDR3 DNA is TGCGCCAGCAGTCAATCGCGAAGAAGGGATGCTGAAGCTTTCTTT. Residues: CASSQSRRRDAEAFF.

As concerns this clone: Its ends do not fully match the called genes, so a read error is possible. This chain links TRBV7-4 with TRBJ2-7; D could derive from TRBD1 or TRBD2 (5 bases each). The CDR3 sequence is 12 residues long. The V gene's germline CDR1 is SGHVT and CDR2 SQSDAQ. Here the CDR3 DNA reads TGTGCCAGCAGCGTCCCCGGGACCGAGGTGAACTTC. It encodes CASSVPGTEVNF.

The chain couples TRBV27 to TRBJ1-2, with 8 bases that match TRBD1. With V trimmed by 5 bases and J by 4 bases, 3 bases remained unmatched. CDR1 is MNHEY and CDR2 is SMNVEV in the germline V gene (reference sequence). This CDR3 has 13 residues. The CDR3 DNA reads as TGTGCCAGCAGTCCAGGGGGCATCTATGGCTACACCTTC. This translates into CASSPGGIYGYTF.

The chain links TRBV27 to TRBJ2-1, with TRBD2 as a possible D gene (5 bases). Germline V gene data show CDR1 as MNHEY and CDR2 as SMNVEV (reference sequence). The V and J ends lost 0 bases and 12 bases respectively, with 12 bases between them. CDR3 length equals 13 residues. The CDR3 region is CASSLSVGRGQFF. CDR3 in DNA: TGTGCCAGCAGTTTATCGGTGGGCCGGGGGCAGTTCTTC.

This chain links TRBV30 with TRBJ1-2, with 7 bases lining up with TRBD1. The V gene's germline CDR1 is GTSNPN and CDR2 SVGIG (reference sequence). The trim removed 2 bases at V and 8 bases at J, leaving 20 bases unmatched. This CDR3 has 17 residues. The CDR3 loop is CAWSSPQEWQGVEGYTF. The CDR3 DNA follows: TGTGCCTGGAGTTCCCCCCAAGAGTGGCAGGGGGTGGAAGGCTACACCTTC.

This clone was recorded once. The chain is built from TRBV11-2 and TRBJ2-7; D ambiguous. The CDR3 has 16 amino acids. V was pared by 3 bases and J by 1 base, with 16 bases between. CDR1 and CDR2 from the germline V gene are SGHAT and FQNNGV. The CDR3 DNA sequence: TGTGCCAGCAGCTTTGGGTTCTCTGAGGAATCCTACGAGCAGTACTTC. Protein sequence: CASSFGFSEESYEQYF.

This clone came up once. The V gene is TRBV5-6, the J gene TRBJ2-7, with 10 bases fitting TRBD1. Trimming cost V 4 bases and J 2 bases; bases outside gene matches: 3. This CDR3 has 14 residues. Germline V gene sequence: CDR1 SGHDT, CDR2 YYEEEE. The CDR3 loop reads CASSAGTGAYEQYF. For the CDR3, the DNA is TGTGCCAGCAGCGCTGGGACAGGGGCCTACGAGCAGTACTTC.

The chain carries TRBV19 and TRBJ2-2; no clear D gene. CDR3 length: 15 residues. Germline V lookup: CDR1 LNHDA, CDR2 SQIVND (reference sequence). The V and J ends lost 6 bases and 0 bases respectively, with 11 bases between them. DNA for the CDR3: TGTGCCAGTAGCCTGCCTTCGGCGAACACCGGGGAGCTGTTTTTT. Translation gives CASSLPSANTGELFF.

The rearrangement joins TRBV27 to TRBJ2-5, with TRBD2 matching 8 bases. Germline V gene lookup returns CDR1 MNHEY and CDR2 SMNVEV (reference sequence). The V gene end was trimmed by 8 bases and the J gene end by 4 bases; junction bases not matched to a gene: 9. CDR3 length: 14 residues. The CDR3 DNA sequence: TGTGCCAGCCGACGGGAGGGCCTCTTAGAGACCCAGTACTTC. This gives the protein CASRREGLLETQYF.

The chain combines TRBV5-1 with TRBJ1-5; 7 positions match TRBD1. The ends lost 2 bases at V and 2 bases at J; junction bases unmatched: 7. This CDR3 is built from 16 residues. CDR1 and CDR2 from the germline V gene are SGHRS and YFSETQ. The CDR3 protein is CASSLGTGVGNQPQHF. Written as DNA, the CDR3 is TGCGCCAGCAGCTTAGGCACAGGGGTCGGCAATCAGCCCCAGCATTTT.

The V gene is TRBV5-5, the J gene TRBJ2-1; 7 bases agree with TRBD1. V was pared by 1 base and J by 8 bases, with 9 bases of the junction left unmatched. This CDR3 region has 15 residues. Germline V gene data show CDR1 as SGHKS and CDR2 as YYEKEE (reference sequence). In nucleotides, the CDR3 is TGTGCCAGCAGCTTGAACTTACAGGGGATTCATGAGCAGTTCTTC. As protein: CASSLNLQGIHEQFF.

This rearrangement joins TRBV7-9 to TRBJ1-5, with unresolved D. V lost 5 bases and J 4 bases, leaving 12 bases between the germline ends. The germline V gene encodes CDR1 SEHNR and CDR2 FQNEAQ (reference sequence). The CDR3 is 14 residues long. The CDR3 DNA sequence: TGTGCCAGCAGCCTGGACGGCTGGAATCAGCCCCAGCATTTT. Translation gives CASSLDGWNQPQHF.

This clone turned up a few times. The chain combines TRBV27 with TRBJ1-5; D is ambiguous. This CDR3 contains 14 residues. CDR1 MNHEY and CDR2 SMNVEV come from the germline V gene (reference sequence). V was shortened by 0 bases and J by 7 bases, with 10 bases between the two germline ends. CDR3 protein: CASSLSGFSQPQHF. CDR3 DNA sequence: TGTGCCAGCAGTTTATCGGGCTTTAGCCAGCCCCAGCATTTT.

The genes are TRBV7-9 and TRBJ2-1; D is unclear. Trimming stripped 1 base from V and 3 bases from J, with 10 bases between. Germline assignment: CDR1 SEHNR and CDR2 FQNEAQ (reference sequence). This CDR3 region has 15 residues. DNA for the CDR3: TGTGCCAGCAGCTTAGGTCTAGTGTACTACAATGAGCAGTTCTTC. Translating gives CASSLGLVYYNEQFF.

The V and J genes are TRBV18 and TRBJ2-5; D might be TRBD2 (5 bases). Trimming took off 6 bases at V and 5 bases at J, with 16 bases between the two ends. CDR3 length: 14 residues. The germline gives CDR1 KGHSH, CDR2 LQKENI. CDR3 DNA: TGTGCCAGCTCCCTAGAAGCTAGCTCGGAGACCCAGTACTTC. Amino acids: CASSLEASSETQYF. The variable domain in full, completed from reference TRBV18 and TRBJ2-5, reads NAGVMQNPRHLVRRRGQEARLRCSPMKGHSHVYWYRQLPEEGLKFMVYLQKENIIDESGMPKERFSAEFPKEGPSILRIQQVVRGDSAAYFCASSLEASSETQYFGPGTRLLVL.

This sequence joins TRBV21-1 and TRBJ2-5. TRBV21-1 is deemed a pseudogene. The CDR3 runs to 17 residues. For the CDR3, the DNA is TGTGCCAGCACCCGGAGAAGGGCAGTATATCCCCAAGAGACCCAGTACTTC. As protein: CASTRRRAVYPQETQYF.

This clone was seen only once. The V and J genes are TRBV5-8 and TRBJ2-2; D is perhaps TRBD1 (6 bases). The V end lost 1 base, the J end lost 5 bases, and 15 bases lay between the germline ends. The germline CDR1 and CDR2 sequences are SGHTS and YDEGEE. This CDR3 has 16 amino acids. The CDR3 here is CASSLIRYRETGELFF. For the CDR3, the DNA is TGTGCCAGCAGCTTGATTCGGTACAGGGAAACCGGGGAGCTGTTTTTT. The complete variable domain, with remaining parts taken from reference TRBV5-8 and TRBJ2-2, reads EAGVTQSPTHLIKTRGQQATLRCSPISGHTSVYWYQQALGLGLQFLLWYDEGEERNRGNFPPRFSGRQFPNYSSELNVNALELEDSALYLCASSLIRYRETGELFFGEGSRLTVL.